This T cell receptor beta chain originates from a study of T-cell memory formation after mild COVID-19. This clonotype appeared many times. TCRdb used MiXCR to reprocess the 5' RACE reads, holding one entry per CDR3 protein. The sample contains approximately 450,000 distinct CDR3 sequences, around a sixth of which appear only once. The CDR3 length is 14 residues. With 4 bases removed from V and 3 bases from J, the gap between germline ends came to 13 bases. Germline V gene sequence: CDR1 SGHRS, CDR2 YFSETQ. The chain employs TRBV5-1 and TRBJ1-1; TRBD1 is a possible D gene (5 bases). The origin of this receptor is an adult woman who had mild COVID-19 (a few samples of this study predate the infection). Cell type and time point are not known. Sequenced sample: PBMCs or a T cell subset sorted from them (not recorded which). The CDR3 nucleotides are TGCGCCAGCAGCATGGGGCCGCCGCACACTGAAGCTTTCTTT. Its translation is CASSMGPPHTEAFF.